This T cell receptor beta chain was observed in a study of T cells in Graves' hyperthyroidism and ophthalmopathy. The study's findings and limits: Expanded thyroid clonotypes (above 0.001) were mostly also found in blood.

In its sample, this clonotype was seen many times. Its antigen is unidentified. CDR1 and CDR2 (germline): DFQATT, SNEGSKA (reference sequence). This CDR3 has 15 amino acids. After removal of 3 bases from V and 4 bases from J, the junction contained 4 bases not matched to a gene. Over 18 months, lack of ophthalmopathy progression marked Graves' hyperthyroidism as stable. The PBMCs had their origin in 7.5 to 10 ml of fresh peripheral blood. Template material for amplifying TCR beta CDR3 regions consisted of RNA transcripts. The HTBI primer set drove a first-round RT-PCR of the TCR CDR3. MiXCR, run by TCRdb on the multiplex PCR reads, gives a single entry per CDR3 protein. The sample yields about 700,000 distinct CDR3 sequences, roughly 15% seen once.

Sequenced input: blood. This sequence joins TRBV20-1 and TRBJ2-1, with TRBD2 matching 12 bases. The clonotype comes from a woman aged 18-29 years with Graves' hyperthyroidism. The CDR3 DNA is TGCAGTGCTAGGGTCGGGACTAGCGGGTACAATGAGCAGTTCTTC. Protein product: CSARVGTSGYNEQFF.